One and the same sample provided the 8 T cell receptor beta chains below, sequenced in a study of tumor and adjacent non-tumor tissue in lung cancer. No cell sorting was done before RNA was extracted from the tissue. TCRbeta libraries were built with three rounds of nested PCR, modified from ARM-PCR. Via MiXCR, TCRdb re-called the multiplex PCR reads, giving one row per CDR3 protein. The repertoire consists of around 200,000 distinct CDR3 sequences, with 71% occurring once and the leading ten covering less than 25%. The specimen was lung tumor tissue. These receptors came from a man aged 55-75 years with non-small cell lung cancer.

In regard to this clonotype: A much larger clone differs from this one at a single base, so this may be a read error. The CDR3 loop is CASRLGPAGQGTQYF. Written as DNA, the CDR3 is TGTGCCAGCAGATTGGGACCGGCGGGCCAAGGGACCCAGTACTTC. V is TRBV11-1 and J is TRBJ2-5; possibly TRBD1 or TRBD2 for D (5 bases each). This CDR3 is built from 15 residues. Germline V gene data show CDR1 as SGHAT and CDR2 as FQDESV (reference sequence).

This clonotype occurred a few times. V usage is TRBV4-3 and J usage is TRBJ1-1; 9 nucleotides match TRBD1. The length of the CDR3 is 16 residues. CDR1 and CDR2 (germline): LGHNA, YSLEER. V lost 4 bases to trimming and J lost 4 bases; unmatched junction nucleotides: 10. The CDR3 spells CASSRLQGAGSTEAFF. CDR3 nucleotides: TGCGCCAGCAGCCGACTACAGGGGGCTGGTAGCACTGAAGCTTTCTTT.

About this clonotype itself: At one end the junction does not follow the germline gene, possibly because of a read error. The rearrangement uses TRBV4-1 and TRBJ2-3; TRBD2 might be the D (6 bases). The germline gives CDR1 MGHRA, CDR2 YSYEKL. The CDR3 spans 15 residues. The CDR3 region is CASSPRDWIGDKQYF. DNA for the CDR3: TGCGCCAGCAGCCCAAGGGACTGGATTGGTGATAAGCAGTATTTT.

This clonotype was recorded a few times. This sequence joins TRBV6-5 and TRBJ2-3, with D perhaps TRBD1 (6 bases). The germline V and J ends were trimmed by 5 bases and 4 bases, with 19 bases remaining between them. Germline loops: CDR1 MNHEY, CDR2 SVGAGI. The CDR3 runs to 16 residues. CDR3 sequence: CASSPYSGAGADTQYF. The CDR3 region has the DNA TGTGCCAGCAGTCCCTATTCAGGGGCGGGCGCAGATACGCAGTATTTT.

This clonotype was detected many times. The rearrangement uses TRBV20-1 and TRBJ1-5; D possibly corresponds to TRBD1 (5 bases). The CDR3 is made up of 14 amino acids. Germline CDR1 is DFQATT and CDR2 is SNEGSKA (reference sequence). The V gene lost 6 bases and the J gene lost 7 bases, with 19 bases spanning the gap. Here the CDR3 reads CSAPKGTSGQPQHF. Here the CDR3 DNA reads TGCAGTGCGCCTAAGGGGACGTCTGGGCAGCCCCAGCATTTT.

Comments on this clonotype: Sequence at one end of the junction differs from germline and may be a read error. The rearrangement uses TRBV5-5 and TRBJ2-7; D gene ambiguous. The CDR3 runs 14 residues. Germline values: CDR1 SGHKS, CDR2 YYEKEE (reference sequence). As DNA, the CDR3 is TGTGCCAGCAGCTTCCTGGACGGATCCTACGAGCAGTATTTC. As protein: CASSFLDGSYEQYF.

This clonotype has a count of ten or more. CDR3 sequence: CASNSGEQFF. In DNA, the CDR3 is TGTGCCAGCAACAGCGGTGAGCAGTTCTTC. The J gene is TRBJ2-1, the V gene TRBV6-1; D is perhaps TRBD2 (5 bases). Germline assignment: CDR1 MNHNS and CDR2 SASEGT. There are 10 residues in the CDR3. The germline V and J ends were trimmed by 7 bases and 9 bases, with 7 bases remaining between them.

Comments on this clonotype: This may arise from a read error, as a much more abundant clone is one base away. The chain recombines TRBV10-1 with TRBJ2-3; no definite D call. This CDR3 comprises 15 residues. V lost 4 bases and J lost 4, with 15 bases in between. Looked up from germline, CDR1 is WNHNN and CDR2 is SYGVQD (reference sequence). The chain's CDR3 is CASSVGPIPADTQYF. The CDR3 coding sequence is TGCGCCAGCAGTGTGGGTCCCATCCCCGCAGATACGCAGTATTTT.